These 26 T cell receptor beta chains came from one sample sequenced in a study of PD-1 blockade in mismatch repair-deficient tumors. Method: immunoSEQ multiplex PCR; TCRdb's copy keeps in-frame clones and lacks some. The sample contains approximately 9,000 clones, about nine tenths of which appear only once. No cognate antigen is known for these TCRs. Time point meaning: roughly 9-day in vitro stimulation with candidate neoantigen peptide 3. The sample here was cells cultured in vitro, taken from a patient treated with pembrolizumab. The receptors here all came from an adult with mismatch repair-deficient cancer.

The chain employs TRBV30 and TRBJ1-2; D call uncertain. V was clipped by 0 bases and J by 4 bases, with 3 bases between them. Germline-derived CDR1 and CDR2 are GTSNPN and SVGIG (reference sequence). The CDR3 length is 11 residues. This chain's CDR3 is CAWSVGYGYTF. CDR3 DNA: TGTGCCTGGAGTGTGGGCTATGGCTACACCTTC.

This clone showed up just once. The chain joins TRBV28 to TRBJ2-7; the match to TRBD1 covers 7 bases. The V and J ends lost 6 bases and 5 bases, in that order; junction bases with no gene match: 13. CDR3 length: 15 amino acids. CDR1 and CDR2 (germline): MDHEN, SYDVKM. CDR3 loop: CASSPRAGGRNEQYF. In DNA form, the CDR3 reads TGTGCCAGCAGCCCTAGGGCAGGGGGAAGGAACGAGCAGTACTTC.

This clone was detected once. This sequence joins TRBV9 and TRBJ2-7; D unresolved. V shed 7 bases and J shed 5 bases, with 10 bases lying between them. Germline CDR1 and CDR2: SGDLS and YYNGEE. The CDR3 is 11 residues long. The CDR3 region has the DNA TGTGCCAGCGGCGGTTCCAACGAGCAGTACTTC. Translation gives CASGGSNEQYF.

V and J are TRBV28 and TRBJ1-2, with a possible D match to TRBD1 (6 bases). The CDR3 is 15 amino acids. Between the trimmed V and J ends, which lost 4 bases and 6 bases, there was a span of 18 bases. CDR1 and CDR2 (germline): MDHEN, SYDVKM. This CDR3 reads CASSYAHRDRDGYTF. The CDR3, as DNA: TGTGCCAGCAGTTATGCCCACAGGGATAGGGATGGCTACACCTTC.

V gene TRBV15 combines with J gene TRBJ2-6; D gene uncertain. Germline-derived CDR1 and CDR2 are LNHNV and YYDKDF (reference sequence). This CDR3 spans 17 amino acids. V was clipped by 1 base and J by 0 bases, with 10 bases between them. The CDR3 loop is CATSRAPLGSGANVLTF. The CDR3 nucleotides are TGTGCCACCAGCAGAGCTCCGCTAGGCTCTGGGGCCAACGTCCTGACTTTC.

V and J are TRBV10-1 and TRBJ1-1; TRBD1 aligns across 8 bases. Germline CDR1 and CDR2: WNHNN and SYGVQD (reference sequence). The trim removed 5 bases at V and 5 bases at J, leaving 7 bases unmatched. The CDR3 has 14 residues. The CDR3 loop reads CASSPRTGKTEAFF. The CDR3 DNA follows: TGCGCCAGCAGTCCACGGACAGGGAAAACTGAAGCTTTCTTT.

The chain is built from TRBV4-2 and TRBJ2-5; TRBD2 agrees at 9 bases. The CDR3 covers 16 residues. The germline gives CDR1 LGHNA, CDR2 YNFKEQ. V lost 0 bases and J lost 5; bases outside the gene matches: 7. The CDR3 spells CASSQDPAGGGETQYF. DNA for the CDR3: TGTGCCAGCAGCCAAGACCCGGCGGGAGGGGGGGAGACCCAGTACTTC.

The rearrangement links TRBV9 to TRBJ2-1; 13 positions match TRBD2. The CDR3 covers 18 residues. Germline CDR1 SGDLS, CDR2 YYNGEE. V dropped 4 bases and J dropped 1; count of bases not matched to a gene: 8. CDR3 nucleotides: TGTGCCAGCAGCTTCGGGACTAGCGGGGCAAGTTCCTACAATGAGCAGTTCTTC. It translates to CASSFGTSGASSYNEQFF. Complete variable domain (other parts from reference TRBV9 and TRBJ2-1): DSGVTQTPKHLITATGQRVTLRCSPRSGDLSVYWYQQSLDQGLQFLIQYYNGEERAKGNILERFSAQQFPDLHSELNLSSLELGDSALYFCASSFGTSGASSYNEQFFGPGTRLTVL.

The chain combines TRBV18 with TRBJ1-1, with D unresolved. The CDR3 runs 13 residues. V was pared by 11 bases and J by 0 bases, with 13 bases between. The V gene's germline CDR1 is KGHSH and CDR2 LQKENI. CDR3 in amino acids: CAAHQGMNTEAFF. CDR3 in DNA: TGTGCCGCTCACCAAGGCATGAACACTGAAGCTTTCTTT.

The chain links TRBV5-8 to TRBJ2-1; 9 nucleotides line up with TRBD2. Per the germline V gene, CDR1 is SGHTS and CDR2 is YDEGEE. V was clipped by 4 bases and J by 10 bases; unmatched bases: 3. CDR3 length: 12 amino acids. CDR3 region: CASSPAGGEQFF. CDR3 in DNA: TGTGCCAGCAGCCCCGCGGGGGGGGAGCAGTTCTTC.

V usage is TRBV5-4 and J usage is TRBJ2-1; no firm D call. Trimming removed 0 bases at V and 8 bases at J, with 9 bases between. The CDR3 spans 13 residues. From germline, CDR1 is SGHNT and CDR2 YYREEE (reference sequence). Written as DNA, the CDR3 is TGTGCCAGCAGCTTGGTAAGTTCTGATGAGCAGTTCTTC. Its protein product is CASSLVSSDEQFF. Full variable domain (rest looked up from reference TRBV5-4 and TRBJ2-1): ETGVTQSPTHLIKTRGQQVTLRCSSQSGHNTVSWYQQALGQGPQFIFQYYREEENGRGNFPPRFSGLQFPNYSSELNVNALELDDSALYLCASSLVSSDEQFFGPGTRLTVL.

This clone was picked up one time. The CDR3 loop reads CASSPILTEAFF. The CDR3 nucleotides are TGTGCCAGCAGCCCCATCCTGACTGAAGCTTTCTTT. This chain links TRBV11-2 with TRBJ1-1; D is unresolved. This CDR3 is 12 amino acids long. V lost 5 bases to trimming and J lost 5 bases, with 9 bases between them. Germline CDR1 is SGHAT and CDR2 is FQNNGV.

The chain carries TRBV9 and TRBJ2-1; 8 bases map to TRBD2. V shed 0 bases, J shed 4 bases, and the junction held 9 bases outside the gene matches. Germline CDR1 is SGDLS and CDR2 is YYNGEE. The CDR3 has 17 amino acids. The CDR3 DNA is TGTGCCAGCAGCGTAGATTTCTCGGGAGGGTCTTACAATGAGCAGTTCTTC. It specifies CASSVDFSGGSYNEQFF.

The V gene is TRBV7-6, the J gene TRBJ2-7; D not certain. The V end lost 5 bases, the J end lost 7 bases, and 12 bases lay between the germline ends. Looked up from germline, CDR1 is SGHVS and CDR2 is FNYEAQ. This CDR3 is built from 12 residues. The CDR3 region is CASSPLGGEQYF. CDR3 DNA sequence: TGTGCCAGCAGCCCCCTGGGTGGGGAGCAGTACTTC.

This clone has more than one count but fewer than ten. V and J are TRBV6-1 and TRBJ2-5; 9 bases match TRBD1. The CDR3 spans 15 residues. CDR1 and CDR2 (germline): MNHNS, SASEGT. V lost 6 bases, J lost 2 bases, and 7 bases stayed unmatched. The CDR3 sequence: CASSETGGAQETQYF. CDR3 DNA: TGTGCCAGCAGCGAGACAGGGGGTGCGCAAGAGACCCAGTACTTC.

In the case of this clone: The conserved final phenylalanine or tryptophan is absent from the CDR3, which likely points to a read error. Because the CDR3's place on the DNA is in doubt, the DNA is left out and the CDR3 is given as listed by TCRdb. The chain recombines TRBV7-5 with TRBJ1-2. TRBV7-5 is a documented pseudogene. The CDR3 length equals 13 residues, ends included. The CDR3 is CASSLGGGIGYTL.

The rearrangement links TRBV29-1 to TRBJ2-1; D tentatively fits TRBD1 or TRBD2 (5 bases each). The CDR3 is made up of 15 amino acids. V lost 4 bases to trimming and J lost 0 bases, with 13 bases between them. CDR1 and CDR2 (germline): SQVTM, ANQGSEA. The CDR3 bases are TGCAGCGTTGTCGAAGGGACCGACTCCTACAATGAGCAGTTCTTC. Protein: CSVVEGTDSYNEQFF.

The CDR3 DNA follows: TGTGCCAGAAGCTGTAACAGGACAACTAATGAAAAACTGTTTTTT. It translates to CARSCNRTTNEKLFF. The rearrangement joins TRBV5-3 to TRBJ1-4; a possible D gene is TRBD1 (5 bases). TRBV5-3 is annotated as an ORF whose role is uncertain. The V end lost 3 bases, the J end lost 0 bases, and 9 bases lay between the germline ends. The CDR3 is made up of 15 amino acids.

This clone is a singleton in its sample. CDR3 in amino acids: CASSTLDSAGYTF. CDR3 sequence (DNA): TGTGCCAGCAGCACGTTAGATTCTGCTGGCTACACCTTC. This chain links TRBV5-4 with TRBJ1-2; D unclear. Per the germline V gene, CDR1 is SGHNT and CDR2 is YYREEE (reference sequence). V lost 4 bases and J 7 bases, leaving 14 bases between the germline ends. The CDR3 contains 13 residues.

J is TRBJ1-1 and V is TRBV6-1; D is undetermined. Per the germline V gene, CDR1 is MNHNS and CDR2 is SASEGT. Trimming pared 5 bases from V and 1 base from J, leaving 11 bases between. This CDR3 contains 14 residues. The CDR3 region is CASSPGPPNTEAFF. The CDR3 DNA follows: TGTGCCAGCAGTCCTGGACCGCCGAACACTGAAGCTTTCTTT.

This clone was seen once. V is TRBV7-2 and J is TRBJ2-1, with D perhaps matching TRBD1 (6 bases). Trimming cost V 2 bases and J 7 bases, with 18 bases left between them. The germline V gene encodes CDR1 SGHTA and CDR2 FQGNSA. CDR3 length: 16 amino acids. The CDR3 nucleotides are TGTGCCAGCAGCTTAAGAGGGAGACTTAGGGGGAATGAGCAGTTCTTC. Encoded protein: CASSLRGRLRGNEQFF.

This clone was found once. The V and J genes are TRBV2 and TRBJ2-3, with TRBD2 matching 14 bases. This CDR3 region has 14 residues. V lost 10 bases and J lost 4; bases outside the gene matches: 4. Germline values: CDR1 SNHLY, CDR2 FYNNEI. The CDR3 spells CAKGTSGSADTQYF. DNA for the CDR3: TGTGCCAAAGGGACTAGCGGGAGTGCAGATACGCAGTATTTT.

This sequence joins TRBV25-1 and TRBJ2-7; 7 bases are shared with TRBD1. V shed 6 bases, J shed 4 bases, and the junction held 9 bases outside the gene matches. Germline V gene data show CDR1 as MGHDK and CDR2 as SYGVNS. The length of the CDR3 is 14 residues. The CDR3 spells CASSRQGPTYEQYF. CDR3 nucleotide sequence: TGTGCCAGCAGCAGACAGGGTCCGACGTACGAGCAGTACTTC.

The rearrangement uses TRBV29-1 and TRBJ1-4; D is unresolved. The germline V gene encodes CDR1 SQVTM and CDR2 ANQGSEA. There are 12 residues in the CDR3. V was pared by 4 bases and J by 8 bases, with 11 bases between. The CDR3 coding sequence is TGCAGCGTTGCGCACCGCGGGGAAAAACTGTTTTTT. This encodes CSVAHRGEKLFF.

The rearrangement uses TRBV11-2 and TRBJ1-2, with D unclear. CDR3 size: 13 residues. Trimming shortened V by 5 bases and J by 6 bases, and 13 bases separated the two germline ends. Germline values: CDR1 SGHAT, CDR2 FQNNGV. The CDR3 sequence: CASSRNLKNGYTF. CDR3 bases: TGTGCCAGCAGCCGTAATTTGAAGAATGGCTACACCTTC.

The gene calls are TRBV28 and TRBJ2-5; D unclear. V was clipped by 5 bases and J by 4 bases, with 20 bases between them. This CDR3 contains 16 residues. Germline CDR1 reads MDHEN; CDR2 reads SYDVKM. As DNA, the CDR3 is TGTGCCAGCAGTCTCCCTCAGAGTGGCTACGCAGAGACCCAGTACTTC. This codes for CASSLPQSGYAETQYF. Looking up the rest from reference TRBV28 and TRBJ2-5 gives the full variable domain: DVKVTQSSRYLVKRTGEKVFLECVQDMDHENMFWYRQDPGLGLRLIYFSYDVKMKEKGDIPEGYSVSREKKERFSLILESASTNQTSMYLCASSLPQSGYAETQYFGPGTRLLVL.